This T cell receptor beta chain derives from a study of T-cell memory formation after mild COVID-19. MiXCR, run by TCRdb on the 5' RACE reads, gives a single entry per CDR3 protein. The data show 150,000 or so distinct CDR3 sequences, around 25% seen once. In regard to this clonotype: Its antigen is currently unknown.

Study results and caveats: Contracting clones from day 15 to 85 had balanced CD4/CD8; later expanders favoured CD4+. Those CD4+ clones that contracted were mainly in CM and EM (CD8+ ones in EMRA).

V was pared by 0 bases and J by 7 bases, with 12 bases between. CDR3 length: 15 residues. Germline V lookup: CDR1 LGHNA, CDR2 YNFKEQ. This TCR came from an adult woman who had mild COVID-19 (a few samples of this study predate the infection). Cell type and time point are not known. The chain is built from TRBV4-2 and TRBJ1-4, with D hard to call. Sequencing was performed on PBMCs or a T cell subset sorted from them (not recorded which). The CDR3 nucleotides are TGTGCCAGCAGCCAAGACTCGGGATATCGTGAAAAACTGTTTTTT. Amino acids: CASSQDSGYREKLFF.